Below, 32 T cell receptor beta chains from the same sample are listed, as sequenced in a study of blood T cell repertoires in COVID-19. Profiled with immunoSEQ multiplex PCR; TCRdb holds only in-frame clones, not every one. Of approximately 260,000 clones in the sample, roughly 89% were seen once. Input material: PBMCs or T cells enriched from blood (not recorded which). Receptors were obtained from a woman in her sixties or seventies who had recovered from COVID-19.

V is TRBV28 and J is TRBJ2-7; D perhaps matches TRBD2 (6 bases). The CDR3 covers 15 residues. Germline loops: CDR1 MDHEN, CDR2 SYDVKM. Trimming took 5 bases from V and 1 from J, leaving 15 bases between them. CDR3 in amino acids: CASSADGDLSYEQYF. The CDR3 nucleotides read TGTGCCAGCAGTGCAGACGGGGACTTATCCTACGAGCAGTACTTC.

The chain uses TRBV5-1 and TRBJ2-1; 8 nucleotides line up with TRBD1. The CDR3 contains 15 residues. Per germline, CDR1 SGHRS and CDR2 YFSETQ. Trimming removed 10 bases from V and 0 bases from J; junction bases left unmatched: 9. The CDR3: CAARTGTGSYNEQFF. The CDR3 bases are TGCGCCGCGAGAACCGGGACAGGCTCCTACAATGAGCAGTTCTTC.

The CDR3 sequence: CASTPKGQSEAFF. DNA for the CDR3: TGTGCCAGCACCCCGAAGGGACAGTCTGAAGCTTTCTTT. The chain carries TRBV7-9 and TRBJ1-1, with 7 nucleotides matching TRBD1. From germline, CDR1 is SEHNR and CDR2 FQNEAQ (reference sequence). The junction had 8 bases not matched to a gene; V was cut back by 7 bases and J by 6 bases. This CDR3 has 13 residues.

The chain recombines TRBV11-2 with TRBJ1-1; no definite D call. The germline V gene encodes CDR1 SGHAT and CDR2 FQNNGV. V was clipped by 1 base and J by 6 bases, with 12 bases between them. The CDR3 loop spans 14 amino acids. The CDR3 DNA sequence: TGTGCCAGCAGCTTAGGTCGTTTGTCCGCTGAAGCTTTCTTT. Translation gives CASSLGRLSAEAFF.

The chain has TRBV11-2 and TRBJ2-7, with TRBD1 as a possible D gene (6 bases). The V and J ends lost 5 bases and 10 bases respectively, with 21 bases between them. The CDR3 consists of 14 residues. The germline CDR1 and CDR2 sequences are SGHAT and FQNNGV. The CDR3 loop reads CASSPPSDRRLQYF. The CDR3 nucleotides are TGTGCCAGCAGCCCACCCTCGGACAGAAGATTACAGTACTTC.

The V gene is TRBV19, the J gene TRBJ1-4; D is unresolved. Trimming shortened V by 5 bases and J by 7 bases, and 8 bases separated the two germline ends. Germline V lookup: CDR1 LNHDA, CDR2 SQIVND (reference sequence). This CDR3 comprises 12 residues. CDR3 coding DNA: TGTGCCAGTAGTCCCCGAGGTGAAAAACTGTTTTTT. This encodes CASSPRGEKLFF. Full variable domain (rest looked up from reference TRBV19 and TRBJ1-4): DGGITQSPKYLFRKEGQNVTLSCEQNLNHDAMYWYRQDPGQGLRLIYYSQIVNDFQKGDIAEGYSVSREKKESFPLTVTSAQKNPTAFYLCASSPRGEKLFFGSGTQLSVL.

The chain employs TRBV6-5 and TRBJ2-3; tentatively, D is TRBD2 (5 bases). The germline V gene has CDR1 MNHEY and CDR2 SVGAGI. This CDR3 has 14 amino acids. V was cut by 6 bases and J by 4 bases, with 14 bases left in between. The CDR3 DNA is TGTGCCAGCAGGGACCGTGGGAGTGCAGATACGCAGTATTTT. This gives the protein CASRDRGSADTQYF.

V is TRBV29-1 and J is TRBJ2-2; D is uncertain. Trimming stripped 2 bases from V and 1 base from J, with 8 bases between. The CDR3 totals 14 residues. Germline CDR1 and CDR2: SQVTM and ANQGSEA. The CDR3 sequence is CSVEPILNTGELFF. CDR3 sequence (DNA): TGCAGCGTTGAACCTATACTGAACACCGGGGAGCTGTTTTTT.

The chain recombines TRBV3-1 (or the pseudogene TRBV3-2) with TRBJ1-5; unclear D gene. Germline V CDR1 and CDR2: LGHDT, YNNKEL (reference sequence). This CDR3 region has 15 residues. Trimming cost V 0 bases and J 0 bases, with 6 bases left between them. CDR3 residues: CASSQDAASNQPQHF. The DNA for the CDR3 is TGTGCCAGCAGCCAAGATGCGGCTAGCAATCAGCCCCAGCATTTT.

This chain uses TRBV15 with TRBJ2-1; D is perhaps TRBD2 (7 bases). V shed 0 bases and J shed 7 bases, with 22 bases lying between them. Looked up from germline, CDR1 is LNHNV and CDR2 is YYDKDF (reference sequence). The CDR3 has 18 residues. This chain's CDR3 is CATSRDRGLGGGANEQFF. The CDR3 DNA follows: TGTGCCACCAGCAGAGATCGGGGTCTTGGTGGGGGGGCGAATGAGCAGTTCTTC.

The V gene is TRBV10-3, the J gene TRBJ2-5; a weak D match, TRBD2 (7 bases). CDR3 length: 19 amino acids. Trimming removed 2 bases at V and 5 bases at J, with 27 bases between. The germline CDR1 and CDR2 sequences are ENHRY and SYGVKD. CDR3 nucleotides: TGTGCCATCAGTGAGAATCAGTTGGGAGGGGGAGATGCTTGGGAGACCCAGTACTTC. Translation gives CAISENQLGGGDAWETQYF.

This chain joins TRBV5-8 and TRBJ1-1; D gene unclear. The CDR3 consists of 13 residues. Germline CDR1 reads SGHTS; CDR2 reads YDEGEE. V was clipped by 1 base and J by 6 bases, with 10 bases between them. CDR3 region: CASSLKGRAEAFF. As DNA, the CDR3 is TGTGCCAGCAGCTTGAAAGGGAGGGCTGAAGCTTTCTTT.

The gene calls are TRBV3-1 (or the pseudogene TRBV3-2) and TRBJ1-1; unclear D gene. CDR1 and CDR2 (germline): LGHDT, YNNKEL (reference sequence). CDR3 length: 12 amino acids. The V end lost 3 bases, the J end lost 4 bases, and 6 bases lay between the germline ends. The CDR3 bases are TGTGCCAGCAGCCACCCGAGCACTGAAGCTTTCTTT. Protein sequence: CASSHPSTEAFF.

With respect to this clone: Other nucleotide sequences from this sample produce the same CDR3. The CDR3 DNA reads as TGTGCCAGCTCGCCCCGGGACACCTACGAGCAGTACTTC. This sequence encodes CASSPRDTYEQYF. The chain employs TRBV18 and TRBJ2-7; maybe TRBD1 (6 bases). The CDR3 has 13 amino acids. Trimming cost V 6 bases and J 2 bases, with 11 bases left between them. CDR1 is KGHSH, CDR2 LQKENI, per germline.

J is TRBJ2-1 and V is TRBV20-1; a weak D match, TRBD1 (6 bases). CDR1 DFQATT and CDR2 SNEGSKA come from the germline V gene (reference sequence). This CDR3 region has 11 residues. V lost 6 bases, J lost 6 bases, and 9 bases lay in between. CDR3 protein: CSAEDSNEQFF. CDR3 bases: TGCAGTGCGGAGGACAGCAATGAGCAGTTCTTC.

This clone was counted a single time. V and J are TRBV5-1 and TRBJ1-1; D unresolved. The germline V and J ends were trimmed by 4 bases and 3 bases, with 16 bases remaining between them. The germline gives CDR1 SGHRS, CDR2 YFSETQ. This CDR3 region has 15 residues. DNA of the CDR3: TGCGCCAGCAGCGCCGTTGGTCAAGGAGACACTGAAGCTTTCTTT. Encoded protein: CASSAVGQGDTEAFF.

This clone was seen once. The gene calls are TRBV9 and TRBJ1-5; TRBD1 is a possible D gene (6 bases). The germline CDR1 and CDR2 sequences are SGDLS and YYNGEE. With 4 bases removed from V and 5 bases from J, the gap between germline ends came to 13 bases. There are 14 residues in the CDR3. The CDR3 nucleotides are TGTGCCAGCAGCCTCCGGGACACTCATCAGCCCCAGCATTTT. The encoded protein is CASSLRDTHQPQHF.

The CDR3 sequence is CAIRPGQGLYEQYF. The CDR3 nucleotides read TGTGCCATCAGACCGGGACAGGGACTATACGAGCAGTACTTC. The rearrangement links TRBV10-3 to TRBJ2-7; 9 positions agree with TRBD1. CDR3 length: 14 residues. CDR1 ENHRY and CDR2 SYGVKD come from the germline V gene. V lost 6 bases and J lost 4; bases outside the gene matches: 7.

The chain is built from TRBV9 and TRBJ2-7; TRBD1 matches at 7 bases. CDR3 length: 14 amino acids. V shed 4 bases, J shed 4 bases, and the junction held 8 bases outside the gene matches. Germline CDR1 reads SGDLS; CDR2 reads YYNGEE. The CDR3 region has the DNA TGTGCCAGCAGCCCGGGACAGCCCCTATACGAGCAGTACTTC. Its translation: CASSPGQPLYEQYF.

The chain carries TRBV7-9 and TRBJ1-5; tentatively, D is TRBD1 (5 bases). CDR1 and CDR2 (germline): SEHNR, FQNEAQ (reference sequence). Trimming pared 4 bases from V and 7 bases from J, leaving 14 bases between. This CDR3 comprises 14 residues. Written as DNA, the CDR3 is TGTGCCAGCAGCTATACAGGCCCGCAGCAGCCCCAGCATTTT. It specifies CASSYTGPQQPQHF.

V is TRBV7-8 and J is TRBJ2-5; 9 nucleotides match TRBD1. Germline trimming cut 6 bases from V and 7 bases from J; bases unmatched to any gene: 6. Germline CDR1 and CDR2: SGHVS and FQNEAQ. This CDR3 contains 13 residues. The CDR3 DNA reads as TGTGCCAGCAGTCGGACAGGGGAGGGGACCCAGTACTTC. Translating gives CASSRTGEGTQYF.

The chain carries TRBV3-1 (or the pseudogene TRBV3-2) and TRBJ2-1; 8 nucleotides align to TRBD1. This CDR3 is built from 15 residues. Germline CDR1 LGHDT, CDR2 YNNKEL (reference sequence). Trimming removed 4 bases from V and 2 bases from J; junction bases left unmatched: 4. Here the CDR3 reads CASSRPGQAYNEQFF. CDR3 sequence (DNA): TGTGCCAGCAGCCGACCGGGACAGGCCTACAATGAGCAGTTCTTC.

This clone was detected once. This rearrangement joins TRBV7-6 to TRBJ2-1, with D tentatively TRBD2 (6 bases). V lost 2 bases, J lost 5 bases, and 16 bases lay in between. CDR1 and CDR2 (germline): SGHVS, FNYEAQ. The CDR3 loop spans 16 amino acids. CDR3 residues: CASSLLVTRGNNEQFF. The CDR3 region has the DNA TGTGCCAGCAGCTTATTGGTGACTAGAGGCAACAATGAGCAGTTCTTC.

This chain connects TRBV4-1 to TRBJ1-4; TRBD1 agrees at 9 bases. The CDR3 is 14 residues long. V shed 8 bases, J shed 4 bases, and the junction held 5 bases outside the gene matches. Germline CDR1 is MGHRA and CDR2 is YSYEKL. The CDR3 loop reads CASDRTGDNEKLFF. In nucleotides, the CDR3 is TGCGCCAGCGATAGGACAGGGGATAATGAAAAACTGTTTTTT.

This chain connects TRBV5-1 to TRBJ1-1; D is possibly TRBD1 (5 bases). The ends were cut back, 3 bases at V and 6 bases at J, with 15 bases in the middle. Germline V gives CDR1 SGHRS, CDR2 YFSETQ. The CDR3 sequence is 14 residues long. DNA of the CDR3: TGCGCCAGCAGCTCCCACGGGGGGGACGCTGAAGCTTTCTTT. Its protein product is CASSSHGGDAEAFF.

A remark on this clone: Other DNA sequences in this sample translate to the same CDR3. CDR3 amino acids: CASSLGTGGETQYF. The DNA for the CDR3 is TGCGCCAGCAGCCTCGGGACAGGTGGAGAGACCCAGTACTTC. This chain links TRBV5-1 with TRBJ2-5; 8 bases map to TRBD1. J was trimmed by 4 bases and V by 4 bases; bases with no gene match: 6. The CDR3 covers 14 residues. CDR1 and CDR2 (germline): SGHRS, YFSETQ.

CDR3 loop: CSVVSLAGGRGFGYNEQFF. In DNA, the CDR3 is TGCAGCGTTGTTTCCCTAGCGGGAGGGAGGGGGTTTGGATACAATGAGCAGTTCTTC. The gene calls are TRBV29-1 and TRBJ2-1; 12 nucleotides align to TRBD2. Per germline, CDR1 SQVTM and CDR2 ANQGSEA. This CDR3 has 19 residues. J gave up 4 bases and V 4 bases, and 17 bases lay outside the gene matches.

The rearrangement links TRBV12-3 or TRBV12-4 to TRBJ1-1; perhaps TRBD1 as D (6 bases). V shed 6 bases and J shed 4 bases, with 12 bases lying between them. The CDR3 loop spans 13 amino acids. The chain's CDR3 is CASRRAQGTEAFF. The CDR3 DNA reads as TGTGCCAGCAGGCGCGCACAGGGCACTGAAGCTTTCTTT.

This chain joins TRBV28 and TRBJ2-5, with 9 nucleotides matching TRBD1. Losses at the gene ends were 7 bases for V and 5 bases for J; bases not matched to a gene: 11. This CDR3 spans 15 amino acids. The germline V gene encodes CDR1 MDHEN and CDR2 SYDVKM. Written as DNA, the CDR3 is TGTGCCAGCATTCCAACATGGACAGGGGATGAGACCCAGTACTTC. Its protein is CASIPTWTGDETQYF.

The chain employs TRBV30 and TRBJ1-1, with D possibly TRBD1 on 5 matching bases. The germline CDR1 and CDR2 sequences are GTSNPN and SVGIG (reference sequence). V lost 3 bases and J 3 bases, leaving 11 bases between the germline ends. This CDR3 contains 13 residues. CDR3 sequence (DNA): TGTGCCTGGAGCGGGGGGGGATACACTGAAGCTTTCTTT. Encoded protein: CAWSGGGYTEAFF.

The genes are TRBV28 and TRBJ2-3; 13 bases are shared with TRBD2. The germline V gene encodes CDR1 MDHEN and CDR2 SYDVKM. V was pared by 6 bases and J by 4 bases, with 7 bases of the junction left unmatched. This CDR3 region has 16 residues. The CDR3 DNA sequence: TGTGCCAGCAGATCCGGGGGACTAGCGGGGCCAGATACGCAGTATTTT. Its protein is CASRSGGLAGPDTQYF. The full variable domain, its missing parts supplied by reference TRBV28 and TRBJ2-3, is DVKVTQSSRYLVKRTGEKVFLECVQDMDHENMFWYRQDPGLGLRLIYFSYDVKMKEKGDIPEGYSVSREKKERFSLILESASTNQTSMYLCASRSGGLAGPDTQYFGPGTRLTVL.

The chain combines TRBV28 with TRBJ1-2, with TRBD1 matching over 7 bases. Looked up from germline, CDR1 is MDHEN and CDR2 is SYDVKM. J lost 5 bases, V lost 6 bases, and 9 bases had no gene match. The length of the CDR3 is 14 residues. In DNA, the CDR3 is TGTGCCAGCAGAAGACAGGGTCAGGAATATGGCTACACCTTC. Amino acid sequence: CASRRQGQEYGYTF.